These T cell receptor beta chains were read from a single sample in a study of blood T cells in healthy people across ages. TCRdb re-called the 5' RACE reads through MiXCR, storing one row per CDR3 protein. The repertoire holds 1.2 million to 1.5 million distinct CDR3 sequences, with around two fifths as singletons. Material for sequencing was blood. The receptors were gathered from a woman between 18 and 30 years old in good health. Each CDR3 is given with its conserved first and last residue. Each record gives: J gene, D gene, clone size, V gene, CDR3 DNA, CDR3 protein. D genes are given only for firm matches. Size values are once, few and many counts, or a class for expanded clones, and some rows have none.

>TRBJ2-3|.|few|TRBV20-1
TGCAGTGCTAGGGGGCAGCCAGACACAGATACGCAGTATTTT
CSARGQPDTDTQYF
>TRBJ2-1|.|.|TRBV10-3
TGTGCCATCAGTCCCCCACGGGCAGGGAATGAGCAGTTCTTC
CAISPPRAGNEQFF
>TRBJ2-1|TRBD2|.|TRBV6-1
TGTGCCAGCATCGCCGGGACTAGCGGGAGGAATGAGCAGTTCTTC
CASIAGTSGRNEQFF
>TRBJ2-1|TRBD2|.|TRBV7-2
TGTGCCAGCAGCCCCGTAGCGGGGGGCTTTTACAATGAGCAGTTCTTC
CASSPVAGGFYNEQFF
>TRBJ2-5|.|.|TRBV7-2
TGTGCCAGCAGCGTGTCCGGGGGGACCCAGTACTTC
CASSVSGGTQYF
>TRBJ2-5|TRBD1|.|TRBV5-1
TGCGCCAGCAGCACCGGGACAGGGGATCAAGAGACCCAGTACTTC
CASSTGTGDQETQYF
>TRBJ2-1|.|few|TRBV7-7
TGTGCCAGCAGCCCGGACTTCTTCGGTGAGCAGTTCTTC
CASSPDFFGEQFF
>TRBJ1-6|.|.|TRBV24-1
TGTGCCACCAGTGACTCCATCAAAACTTTGGATTCACCCCTCCACTTT
CATSDSIKTLDSPLHF
>TRBJ2-4|TRBD2|few|TRBV29-1
TGCAGCGTCCTACCGGGACTAGCGGAAAACATTCAGTACTTC
CSVLPGLAENIQYF
>TRBJ2-1|.|.|TRBV6-1
TGTGCCAGCGCTCCAACGCGGGACAATGAGCAGTTCTTC
CASAPTRDNEQFF
>TRBJ2-7|TRBD1|few|TRBV29-1
TGCAGCGTGGGACAGACCTCCTACGAGCAGTACTTC
CSVGQTSYEQYF
>TRBJ2-3|TRBD2|.|TRBV3-1
TGTGCCAGCAGCCAACTGACTAGCGGGTTCACAGATACGCAGTATTTT
CASSQLTSGFTDTQYF
>TRBJ2-5|TRBD2|.|TRBV14
TGTGCCAGCAGCCAGGGACTAATGGGTGAGCAGTACTTC
CASSQGLMGEQYF
>TRBJ1-5|.|once|TRBV19
TGTGCCAGGATTGGGCTGAGCAATCAGCCCCAGCATTTT
CARIGLSNQPQHF
>TRBJ2-5|.|few|TRBV29-1
TGCAGCGTGCCCTGGGGGGAGACCCAGTACTTC
CSVPWGETQYF
>TRBJ1-6|.|few|TRBV5-1
TGCGCCAGCCGGGACTCCAAGGGTTCACCCCTCCACTTT
CASRDSKGSPLHF
>TRBJ2-3|.|.|TRBV4-1
TGCGCCAGCAGCCAAGGGGATCGGACTGGCACAGATACGCAGTATTTT
CASSQGDRTGTDTQYF
>TRBJ2-3|.|many|TRBV15
TGTGCCACCAGCTCCCGGATTAGCACAGATACGCAGTATTTT
CATSSRISTDTQYF
>TRBJ1-4|TRBD1|.|TRBV27
TGTGCCAGCAGTTCCAGGGGGTATGATGAAAAACTGTTTTTT
CASSSRGYDEKLFF
>TRBJ1-4|.|.|TRBV20-1
TGCAGTGCCAGACCAGGGGCCTTTGATGAAAAACTGTTTTTT
CSARPGAFDEKLFF
>TRBJ1-1|TRBD1|.|TRBV5-1
TGCGCCAGCGATACTTTTGGACAGGGGGGTTTTTGTTGTACTGAAGCTTTCTTT
CASDTFGQGGFCCTEAFF
>TRBJ2-4|TRBD1|.|TRBV12-3/TRBV12-4
TGTGCCAGCAGTTTGGATAGGGACAGAGAAAACATTCAGTACTTC
CASSLDRDRENIQYF
>TRBJ2-7|TRBD1|many|TRBV28
TGTGCCAGCAGTCCGGGACAGGACTACGAGCAGTACTTC
CASSPGQDYEQYF
>TRBJ2-5|.|few|TRBV20-1
TGCAGTGCTAGAGGAAAGGGATGGGGGGAGACCCAGTACTTC
CSARGKGWGETQYF
>TRBJ1-1|.|.|TRBV28
TGTGCCAGCAGTTTATCCGTACGAGGAGCTTTCTTT
CASSLSVRGAFF
>TRBJ1-2|.|.|TRBV20-1
TGCAGTGCTAGAGATCCCTCCGGGCGTGGCTACACCTTC
CSARDPSGRGYTF
>TRBJ2-4|.|.|TRBV5-5
TGTGCCAGCAGCGTGGGGGACGACAGGATTCAGTACTTC
CASSVGDDRIQYF
>TRBJ2-5|TRBD1|.|TRBV12-3/TRBV12-4
TGTGCCAGCTCCCCCACAGGGGCAGGTCTGGAGACCCAGTACTTC
CASSPTGAGLETQYF
>TRBJ1-1|TRBD1|.|TRBV28
TGTGCCAGCAGTTCCATCATTGAGGGACAGGGCACTGAAGCTTTCTTT
CASSSIIEGQGTEAFF
>TRBJ2-4|.|.|TRBV30
TGTGCCGGTAGGACAGATTTAGCCAAAAACATTCAGTACTTC
CAGRTDLAKNIQYF
>TRBJ1-1|TRBD1|.|TRBV3-1
TGTGCCAGCAGCCCTCCGGACAGGGGAATAAACACTGAAGCTTTCTTT
CASSPPDRGINTEAFF
>TRBJ2-1|.|.|TRBV10-2
TGCGCCAGCAATTTAGCGGACAATGAGCAGTTCTTC
CASNLADNEQFF
>TRBJ1-4|TRBD1|.|TRBV2
TGTGCCAGCAGCCAAGCGAGGACAGGGCTTGAAAAACTGTTTTTT
CASSQARTGLEKLFF
>TRBJ1-1|TRBD1|many|TRBV5-6
TGTGCCAGCAGTCCCGGACAGGGTGAAGCTTTCTTT
CASSPGQGEAFF
>TRBJ1-4|TRBD1|.|TRBV10-3
TGTGCCATCAGGGGGGACAGCTCAAATGAAAAACTGTTTTTT
CAIRGDSSNEKLFF
>TRBJ1-6|.|.|TRBV30
TGTGCCTGGACAGGGAACTATAATTCACCCCTCCACTTT
CAWTGNYNSPLHF
>TRBJ2-1|.|few|TRBV20-1
TGCAGTGCTAGATCGGCAGGGGTAGCCTACAATGAGCAGTTCTTC
CSARSAGVAYNEQFF
>TRBJ2-5|.|.|TRBV29-1
TGCAGCGTTGAAGGCGTGGGAGTGGAGACCCAGTACTTC
CSVEGVGVETQYF
>TRBJ2-1|.|.|TRBV18
TGTGCCAGCTCACCCTTCTTAGGGGGATACAATGAGCAGTTCTTC
CASSPFLGGYNEQFF
>TRBJ2-7|.|.|TRBV20-1
TGCAGTGCTAGAGATCAACTTACCGAGCAGTACTTC
CSARDQLTEQYF
>TRBJ2-1|.|.|TRBV12-3/TRBV12-4
TGTGCCAGCAGTTTGGGGGAGGTTTATGAGCAGTTCTTC
CASSLGEVYEQFF
>TRBJ1-2|TRBD1|few|TRBV12-3/TRBV12-4
TGTGCCAGCACCCCGACCCAGGGGGGGATTTGGGGTAACTATGGCTACACCTTC
CASTPTQGGIWGNYGYTF
>TRBJ1-2|TRBD1|.|TRBV27
TGTGCCAGCAGTGCTCAACAGGGGTGGCGCTACACCTTC
CASSAQQGWRYTF
>TRBJ2-6|TRBD1|few|TRBV12-3/TRBV12-4
TGTGCCAGCAGTAGGACCCGGGACAGGGATCAGGCTGGGGCCAACGTCCTGACTTTC
CASSRTRDRDQAGANVLTF
>TRBJ2-3|.|.|TRBV6-1
TGTGCCAGCAGTGATTTGGCTATCCCGGGAGTTGGTACAGATACGCAGTATTTT
CASSDLAIPGVGTDTQYF
>TRBJ2-7|TRBD2|.|TRBV28
TGTGCCAGCAGTTTAAATTGTAAGTTGGTAGCGGGGGCATGGTGCGAGCAGTACTTC
CASSLNCKLVAGAWCEQYF
>TRBJ2-7|TRBD1|.|TRBV2
TGTGCCACCGGACAGGGGTTATCTTACGAGCAGTACTTC
CATGQGLSYEQYF
>TRBJ1-1|.|few|TRBV10-3
TGTGCCATCAGGGACAGTTCGAACACTGAAGCTTTCTTT
CAIRDSSNTEAFF
>TRBJ2-3|.|.|TRBV30
TGTGCCTGGAGCCACTTAGATACGCAGTATTTT
CAWSHLDTQYF
>TRBJ2-7|.|.|TRBV14
TGTGCCAGCAGCCAAGTCACTCCAGGGAGGTCCTACGAGCAGTACTTC
CASSQVTPGRSYEQYF
>TRBJ2-1|TRBD2|.|TRBV5-1
TGCGCCAGCAGCCCGGGACTAGCGGGGGGGAAAGTCTCCTACAATGAGCAGTTCTTC
CASSPGLAGGKVSYNEQFF
>TRBJ2-7|.|.|TRBV29-1
TGCAGCGGCGGGGGGGGGACAGGGACCTACAATGAGCAGTACTTC
CSGGGGTGTYNEQYF
>TRBJ2-7|.|few|TRBV10-3
TGTGCCATCAAGAGCCGGGACAATTCCTACGAGCAGTACTTC
CAIKSRDNSYEQYF
>TRBJ1-5|.|few|TRBV20-1
TGCAGTGCTAGATCACCCCCTGGGGGACGGGGGAATCAGCCCCAGCATTTT
CSARSPPGGRGNQPQHF
>TRBJ2-1|.|.|TRBV5-6
TGTGCCAGCAGCTTGGGGCAGCCGGGGGATGAGCAGTTCTTC
CASSLGQPGDEQFF
>TRBJ2-7|TRBD2|few|TRBV2
TGTGCCAGCAGGCCGGGACTAGCGTACTACGAGCAGTACTTC
CASRPGLAYYEQYF
>TRBJ1-2|.|many|TRBV6-1
TGTGCCAGCAGTGAGGCCGGTGGCTATGGCTACACCTTC
CASSEAGGYGYTF
>TRBJ2-1|.|few|TRBV10-3
TGTGCCATCAGTGTTGGGGGGCGGGTTTCCTACAATGAGCAGTTCTTC
CAISVGGRVSYNEQFF
>TRBJ1-2|.|.|TRBV7-9
TGTGCCAGCAGCTCACAGGGTTTCTCCCGGGGCTACACCTTC
CASSSQGFSRGYTF
>TRBJ2-5|TRBD1|.|TRBV28
TGTGCCAGCAGCTTACCCCGGGACAGGGTATACCAAGAGACCCAGTACTTC
CASSLPRDRVYQETQYF